A single sample is the source of the 5 T cell receptor beta chains below, sequenced in a study of blood T cell repertoires in COVID-19. The data were produced by immunoSEQ multiplex PCR, yet TCRdb's version contains in-frame clones alone and is incomplete. The profile shows some 95,000 clones, about three quarters of them singletons. Sequenced material: peripheral blood. These receptors all come from a man between 65 and 85 years old with acute or convalescent COVID-19.

The V call is TRBV6-4, the J call TRBJ2-1; 12 bases fit TRBD2. In germline, CDR1 is MRHNA, CDR2 SNTAGT. V was pared by 0 bases and J by 6 bases, with 0 bases of the junction left unmatched. The CDR3 is made up of 15 amino acids. CDR3 DNA: TGTGCCAGCAGTGACTCGACTAGCGGGAGCAATGAGCAGTTCTTC. Protein: CASSDSTSGSNEQFF.

The sample holds a few counts of this clone. V is TRBV27 and J is TRBJ1-1; a possible D gene is TRBD1 (6 bases). V was shortened by 8 bases and J by 5 bases, with 21 bases between the two germline ends. This CDR3 has 15 residues. Germline V lookup: CDR1 MNHEY, CDR2 SMNVEV (reference sequence). The CDR3 here is CASALGTVRGTEAFF. CDR3 nucleotide sequence: TGTGCCAGCGCCTTAGGGACCGTCAGGGGTACTGAAGCTTTCTTT.

This clone was recorded once. The J gene is TRBJ1-1, the V gene TRBV6-5; 11 positions agree with TRBD1. The CDR3 is 14 amino acids. With 2 bases clipped from V and 11 bases from J, the junction kept 7 bases outside the gene matches. CDR1 and CDR2 from the germline V gene are MNHEY and SVGAGI. The CDR3 here is CASSYRTGGMAAFF. CDR3 nucleotides: TGTGCCAGCAGTTACAGGACAGGGGGCATGGCGGCTTTCTTT.

V is TRBV5-1 and J is TRBJ2-3, with D perhaps TRBD1 (6 bases). The CDR3 has 14 amino acids. The germline V gene encodes CDR1 SGHRS and CDR2 YFSETQ. The V end was cut by 3 bases, the J end by 2 bases, with 10 bases between. Here the CDR3 reads CASSSGTYTDTQYF. As DNA, the CDR3 is TGCGCCAGCAGCTCCGGGACATACACAGATACGCAGTATTTT.

The chain employs TRBV30 and TRBJ1-5; D unclear. Germline CDR1 is GTSNPN and CDR2 is SVGIG (reference sequence). There are 14 residues in the CDR3. Trimming took off 2 bases at V and 0 bases at J, with 8 bases between the two ends. CDR3 protein: CAWSITVSNQPQHF. The CDR3 DNA sequence: TGTGCCTGGAGTATAACAGTTAGCAATCAGCCCCAGCATTTT.